What follows are 18 T cell receptor beta chains derived from one specimen sequenced in a study of T cells after yellow fever vaccination. TCRdb independently ran MiXCR on the 5' RACE reads; one entry per CDR3 protein. The sample carries 240,000 or so distinct CDR3 sequences, 6.9% recorded once. The input for sequencing was CD4+ T cells sorted from PBMCs, taken 15 days after the yellow fever booster vaccination. The receptors come from a man aged 25 to 40 who received the YFV17D yellow fever vaccine.

This clonotype was found a few times. The chain combines TRBV9 with TRBJ2-2; tentatively, D is TRBD1 (6 bases). CDR1 and CDR2 from the germline V gene are SGDLS and YYNGEE. Trimming took off 0 bases at V and 4 bases at J, with 16 bases between the two ends. CDR3 length equals 17 residues. Written as DNA, the CDR3 is TGTGCCAGCAGCGTAGAGGACAGCCGTAGGTCCACCGGGGAGCTGTTTTTT. Translated: CASSVEDSRRSTGELFF.

This clonotype has only a few counts. The chain uses TRBV5-1 and TRBJ2-7; tentatively, D is TRBD2 (6 bases). Trimming removed 4 bases at V and 6 bases at J, with 14 bases between. This CDR3 spans 13 amino acids. Germline CDR1 reads SGHRS; CDR2 reads YFSETQ. This CDR3 reads CASSLRGSGEQYF. The CDR3 region has the DNA TGCGCCAGCAGCCTACGGGGGTCCGGCGAGCAGTACTTC.

This clonotype was seen many times. This chain links TRBV10-3 with TRBJ2-7; TRBD2 matches at 9 bases. V was pared by 10 bases and J by 4 bases, with 11 bases of the junction left unmatched. From germline, CDR1 is ENHRY and CDR2 SYGVKD. CDR3 length: 14 residues. The CDR3 DNA sequence: TGTGCCACCCATGGTGCCCTAGCGGGATACGAGCAGTACTTC. It translates to CATHGALAGYEQYF.

Only a few counts were recorded for this clonotype. This rearrangement joins TRBV5-4 to TRBJ2-2, with a weak D call TRBD2 (6 bases). The CDR3 sequence is 20 residues long. Germline values: CDR1 SGHNT, CDR2 YYREEE (reference sequence). V was trimmed by 0 bases and J by 3 bases, leaving 24 bases between them. This CDR3 is CASSLGGGRRGRRDTGELFF. Written as DNA, the CDR3 is TGTGCCAGCAGCTTGGGGGGTGGTCGAAGGGGCCGGAGGGACACCGGGGAGCTGTTTTTT.

This clonotype was seen many times. The chain joins TRBV20-1 to TRBJ2-1; D is perhaps TRBD1 (6 bases). Germline CDR1 DFQATT, CDR2 SNEGSKA (reference sequence). The CDR3 runs to 16 residues. Trimming stripped 5 bases from V and 2 bases from J, with 19 bases between. CDR3 protein: CSASGVGGFPYNEQFF. In DNA form, the CDR3 reads TGCAGTGCTTCAGGGGTCGGAGGCTTTCCCTACAATGAGCAGTTCTTC.

The chain links TRBV12-3 or TRBV12-4 to TRBJ1-5, with 10 bases that match TRBD1. The CDR3 loop spans 13 amino acids. J lost 9 bases, V lost 7 bases, and 6 bases had no gene match. The chain's CDR3 is CASNPDRGRPQHF. The CDR3, as DNA: TGTGCCAGCAACCCCGACAGGGGGCGGCCCCAGCATTTT.

This clonotype was counted many times. The V gene is TRBV25-1, the J gene TRBJ2-7; D not resolved. CDR1 is MGHDK and CDR2 is SYGVNS in the germline V gene. The CDR3 is 11 amino acids. With 7 bases removed from V and 3 bases from J, the gap between germline ends came to 7 bases. Written as DNA, the CDR3 is TGTGCCAGCATGGAAAGCTACGAGCAGTACTTC. Amino acids: CASMESYEQYF.

In this sample, this clonotype turned up many times. The V call is TRBV7-8, the J call TRBJ2-1; D ambiguous. The germline gives CDR1 SGHVS, CDR2 FQNEAQ. The V end lost 5 bases, the J end lost 0 bases, and 11 bases lay between the germline ends. This CDR3 has 15 amino acids. Written as DNA, the CDR3 is TGTGCCAGCAGCCGGGCGGAGCACTCCTACAATGAGCAGTTCTTC. Protein: CASSRAEHSYNEQFF.

This clonotype was detected only a few times. The chain carries TRBV20-1 and TRBJ2-3, with 9 bases identical to TRBD2. With 3 bases clipped from V and 2 bases from J, the junction kept 9 bases outside the gene matches. This CDR3 has 16 residues. Germline CDR1 reads DFQATT; CDR2 reads SNEGSKA (reference sequence). DNA for the CDR3: TGCAGTGCTAGCTCTCAACTAGCGGGTACCACAGATACGCAGTATTTT. Amino acid sequence: CSASSQLAGTTDTQYF.

This clonotype was observed many times. This chain connects TRBV5-1 to TRBJ2-3; 7 bases map to TRBD1. The CDR3 has 16 amino acids. V lost 4 bases and J lost 1; bases outside the gene matches: 9. The germline V gene has CDR1 SGHRS and CDR2 YFSETQ. The CDR3 region has the DNA TGCGCCAGCAGCGTAACCGGGACAGAGGGCACAGATACGCAGTATTTT. Amino acid sequence: CASSVTGTEGTDTQYF.

The chain couples TRBV7-9 to TRBJ2-5; TRBD2 matches 10 bases. Germline V gene sequence: CDR1 SEHNR, CDR2 FQNEAQ (reference sequence). This CDR3 has 18 residues. V shed 1 base, J shed 5 bases, and the junction held 13 bases outside the gene matches. The CDR3 spells CASSLGGPSGRAAETQYF. CDR3 coding DNA: TGTGCCAGCAGCTTAGGAGGACCGAGCGGGAGGGCCGCTGAGACCCAGTACTTC.

This clonotype was counted at least ten times. The rearrangement uses TRBV5-1 and TRBJ2-7; no clear D. Trimming removed 0 bases from V and 2 bases from J, with 6 bases in between. The CDR3 spans 13 residues. Germline V CDR1 and CDR2: SGHRS, YFSETQ. The CDR3 nucleotides read TGCGCCAGCAGCTTGGATGGGGCCTACGAGCAGTACTTC. Amino acids: CASSLDGAYEQYF.

Ten or more counts support this clonotype. This chain uses TRBV14 with TRBJ2-3; D uncertain. Trimming cost V 5 bases and J 6 bases, with 6 bases left between them. CDR1 is SGHDN, CDR2 FVKESK, per germline. This CDR3 is 11 amino acids long. In nucleotides, the CDR3 is TGTGCCAGCAGCAACCGGGATACGCAGTATTTT. It translates to CASSNRDTQYF.

The rearrangement joins TRBV3-1 to TRBJ1-1, with 7 bases that match TRBD1. The CDR3 runs 14 residues. The germline V gene encodes CDR1 LGHDT and CDR2 YNNKEL (reference sequence). J lost 1 base, V lost 5 bases, and 4 bases had no gene match. CDR3 nucleotides: TGTGCCAGCAGCACCGGGACAGAGAACACTGAAGCTTTCTTT. This translates into CASSTGTENTEAFF.

This clonotype was counted a few times. The chain links TRBV3-1 to TRBJ2-1; D unclear. Trimming removed 5 bases at V and 3 bases at J, with 14 bases between. Per germline, CDR1 LGHDT and CDR2 YNNKEL (reference sequence). The CDR3 loop spans 15 amino acids. The CDR3 region has the DNA TGTGCCAGCAGCTACATGAACCTCGGCTACAATGAGCAGTTCTTC. Translating it yields CASSYMNLGYNEQFF.

The rearrangement uses TRBV19 and TRBJ2-3; the D is unclear. Germline V gene data show CDR1 as LNHDA and CDR2 as SQIVND (reference sequence). This CDR3 has 15 residues. V was clipped by 4 bases and J by 6 bases, with 17 bases between them. The CDR3 is CASSSRALDWDTQYF. In DNA form, the CDR3 reads TGTGCCAGTAGTAGCCGGGCCCTCGATTGGGATACGCAGTATTTT.

The chain uses TRBV6-2 or TRBV6-3 and TRBJ1-2; tentative D call: TRBD1 (6 bases). Germline loops: CDR1 MNHEY, CDR2 SVGEGT. The CDR3 length is 11 residues. The V gene lost 8 bases and the J gene lost 7 bases, with 11 bases spanning the gap. The CDR3 DNA reads TGTGCCAGCGGACAGTCAGGTGGCTACACCTTC. It encodes CASGQSGGYTF.

In this sample, this clonotype turned up a few times. The V call is TRBV6-2 or TRBV6-3, the J call TRBJ1-3; no reliable D call. V dropped 2 bases and J dropped 0 bases, with 11 bases sitting between them. Germline V gene lookup returns CDR1 MNHEY and CDR2 SVGEGT. CDR3 size: 16 residues. The DNA of the CDR3 is TGTGCCAGCAGTTACCTCCCCAGGCTCTCTGGAAACACCATATATTTT. Translating it yields CASSYLPRLSGNTIYF.